The sequence of this T cell receptor (beta chain) was determined in a study of T cell responses to AZD1222 COVID-19 vaccine. Study results and limitations: Most donors were white British, females outnumbered males, and clonal diversity was possibly underestimated.

In this sample, this clone turned up once. Its antigen is not identified. The repertoire was sequenced with immunoSEQ multiplex PCR; TCRdb's copy has only in-frame clones and lacks some. The repertoire holds 160,000 or so clones, with 94% as singletons. Per germline, CDR1 LGHNT and CDR2 FRNRAP. This CDR3 comprises 14 residues. The V end lost 6 bases, the J end lost 0 bases, and 9 bases lay between the germline ends. The sample here was peripheral blood, taken 28 days after the second AZD1222 dose. This rearrangement joins TRBV12-5 to TRBJ1-5; D perhaps matches TRBD1 (5 bases). The sequence was obtained from an adult who received the AZD1222 COVID-19 vaccine. The CDR3 DNA reads as TGTGCTAGTGGGACAGCTTATAGCAATCAGCCCCAGCATTTT. Amino acid sequence: CASGTAYSNQPQHF.